This T cell receptor beta chain comes out of a study of cytomegalovirus exposure and HLA in healthy donors. Germline CDR1 reads SGHRS; CDR2 reads YFSETQ. V lost 3 bases, J lost 4 bases, and 15 bases lay in between. The CDR3 spans 15 residues. Regarding the study as a whole: There were some public TCRs occurring in many donors, but most TCR sequences were rare.

Worth noting for this clone: Its target is not known.

Researchers ran the PCR with 60 Vbeta and 13 Jbeta primers. Profiled with immunoSEQ multiplex PCR; TCRdb holds only in-frame clones, not every one. This listing includes under 200,000 clones. This chain uses TRBV5-1 with TRBJ2-3; maybe TRBD1 (6 bases). This TCR was sampled from a man aged 30 to 39 in good health and CMV-seronegative. Sequencing was performed on PBMCs. CDR3 region: CASSYNNEGADTQYF. As DNA, the CDR3 is TGCGCCAGCAGCTACAACAACGAGGGGGCAGATACGCAGTATTTT.